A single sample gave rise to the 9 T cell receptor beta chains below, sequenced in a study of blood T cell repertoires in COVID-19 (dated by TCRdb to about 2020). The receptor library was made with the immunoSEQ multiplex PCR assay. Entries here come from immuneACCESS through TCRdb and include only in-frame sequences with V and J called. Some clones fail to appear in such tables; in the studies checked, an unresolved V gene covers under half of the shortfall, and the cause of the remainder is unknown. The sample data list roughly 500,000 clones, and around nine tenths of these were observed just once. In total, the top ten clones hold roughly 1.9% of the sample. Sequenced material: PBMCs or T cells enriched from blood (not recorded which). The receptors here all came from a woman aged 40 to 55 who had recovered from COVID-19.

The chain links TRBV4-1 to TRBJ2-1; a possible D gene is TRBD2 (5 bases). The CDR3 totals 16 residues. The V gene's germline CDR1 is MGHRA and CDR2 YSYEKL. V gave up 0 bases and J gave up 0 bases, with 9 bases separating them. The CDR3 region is CASSQEDFLSYNEQFF. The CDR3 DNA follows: TGCGCCAGCAGCCAAGAGGACTTTCTCTCCTACAATGAGCAGTTCTTC.

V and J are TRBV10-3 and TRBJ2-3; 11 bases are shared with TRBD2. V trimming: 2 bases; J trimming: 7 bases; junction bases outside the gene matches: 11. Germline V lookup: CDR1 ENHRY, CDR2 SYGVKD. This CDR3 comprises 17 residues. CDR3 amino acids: CAISEGGPSGRSHTQYF. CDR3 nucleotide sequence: TGTGCCATCAGTGAGGGGGGGCCTAGCGGGAGGAGCCATACGCAGTATTTT.

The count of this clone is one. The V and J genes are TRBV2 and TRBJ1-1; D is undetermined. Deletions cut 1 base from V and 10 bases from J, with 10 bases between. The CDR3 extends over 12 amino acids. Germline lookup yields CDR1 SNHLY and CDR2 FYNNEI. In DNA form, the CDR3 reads TGTGCCAGCAGTGAAGGACTCGCTTTAGCTTTCTTT. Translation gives CASSEGLALAFF.

The CDR3 coding sequence is TGTGCCATCGGGGGGGACACTGAAGCTTTCTTT. This translates into CAIGGDTEAFF. This chain connects TRBV10-3 to TRBJ1-1; a possible D gene is TRBD1 (5 bases). The V gene lost 8 bases and the J gene lost 3 bases, with 7 bases spanning the gap. This CDR3 spans 11 amino acids. CDR1 ENHRY and CDR2 SYGVKD come from the germline V gene.

CDR3: CASSWGTGAGNTIYF. CDR3 in DNA: TGCGCCAGCAGCTGGGGGACAGGGGCAGGAAACACCATATATTTT. V is TRBV5-1 and J is TRBJ1-3, with 10 bases fitting TRBD1. Unmatched junction bases numbered 4, after V lost 3 bases and J lost 4 bases. Germline V CDR1 and CDR2: SGHRS, YFSETQ. The CDR3 has 15 residues.

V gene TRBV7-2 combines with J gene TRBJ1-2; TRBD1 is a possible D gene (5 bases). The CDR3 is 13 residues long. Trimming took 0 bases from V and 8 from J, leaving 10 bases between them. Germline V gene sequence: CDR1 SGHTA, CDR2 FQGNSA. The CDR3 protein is CASSLAGVGGYTF. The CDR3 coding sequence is TGTGCCAGCAGCTTAGCAGGGGTCGGCGGCTACACCTTC.

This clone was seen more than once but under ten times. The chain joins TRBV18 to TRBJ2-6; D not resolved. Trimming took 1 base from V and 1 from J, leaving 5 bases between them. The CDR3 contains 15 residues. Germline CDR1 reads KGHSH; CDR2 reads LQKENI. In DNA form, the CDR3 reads TGTGCCAGCTCACCACTGACTTCTGGGGCCAACGTCCTGACTTTC. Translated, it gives CASSPLTSGANVLTF.

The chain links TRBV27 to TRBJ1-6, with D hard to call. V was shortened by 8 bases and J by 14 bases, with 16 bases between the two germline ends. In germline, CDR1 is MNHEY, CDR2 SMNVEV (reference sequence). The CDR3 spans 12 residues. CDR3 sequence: CASSTRREALHF. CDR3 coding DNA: TGTGCCAGCTCCACCCGTCGGGAGGCCCTCCACTTT.

This chain's CDR3 is CASSSTTSTGGGNEQFF. CDR3 DNA sequence: TGTGCCAGCAGTTCCACAACCTCAACAGGGGGTGGGAATGAGCAGTTCTTC. The chain joins TRBV27 to TRBJ2-1; 8 nucleotides agree with TRBD1. Unmatched junction bases numbered 15, after V lost 4 bases and J lost 7 bases. Germline assignment: CDR1 MNHEY and CDR2 SMNVEV (reference sequence). The length of the CDR3 is 17 residues.